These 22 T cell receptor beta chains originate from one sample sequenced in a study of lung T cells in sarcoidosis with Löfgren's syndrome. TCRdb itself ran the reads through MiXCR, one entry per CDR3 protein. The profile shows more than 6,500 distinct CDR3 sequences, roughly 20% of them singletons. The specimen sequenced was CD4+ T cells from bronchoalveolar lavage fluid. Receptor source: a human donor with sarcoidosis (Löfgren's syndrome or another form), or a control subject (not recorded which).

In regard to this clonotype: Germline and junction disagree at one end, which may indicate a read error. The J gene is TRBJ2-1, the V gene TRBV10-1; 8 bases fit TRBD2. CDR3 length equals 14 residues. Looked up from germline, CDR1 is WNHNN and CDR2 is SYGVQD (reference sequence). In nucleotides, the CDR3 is TGCGCCAGCAGCCCGGGGGGGTCCTACAATGGGCAGTTCTTC. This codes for CASSPGGSYNGQFF.

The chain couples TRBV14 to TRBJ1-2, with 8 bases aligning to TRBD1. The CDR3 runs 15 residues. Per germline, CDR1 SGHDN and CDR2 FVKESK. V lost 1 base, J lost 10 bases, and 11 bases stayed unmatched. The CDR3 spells CASSQASDRVMNYTF. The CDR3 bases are TGTGCCAGCAGCCAAGCCTCGGACAGGGTGATGAACTACACCTTC.

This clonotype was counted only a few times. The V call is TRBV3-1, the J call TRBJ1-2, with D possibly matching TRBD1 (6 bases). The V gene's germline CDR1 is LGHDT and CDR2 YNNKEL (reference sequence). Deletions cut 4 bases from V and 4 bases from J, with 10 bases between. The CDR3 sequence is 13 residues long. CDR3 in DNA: TGTGCCAGCAGCCGCGAGACAGGCTATGGCTACACCTTC. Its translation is CASSRETGYGYTF.

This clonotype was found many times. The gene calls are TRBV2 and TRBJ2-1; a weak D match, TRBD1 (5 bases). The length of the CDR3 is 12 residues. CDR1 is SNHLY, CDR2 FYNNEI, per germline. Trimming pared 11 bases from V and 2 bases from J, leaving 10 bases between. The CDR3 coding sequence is TGTGCCGTGATAGGGGCCTACAATGAGCAGTTCTTC. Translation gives CAVIGAYNEQFF.

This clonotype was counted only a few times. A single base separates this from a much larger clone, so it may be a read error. CDR3 region: CANNPGQGNIQYF. For the CDR3, the DNA is TGTGCCAACAACCCGGGACAGGGAAACATTCAGTACTTC. The chain uses TRBV2 and TRBJ2-4; 9 bases map to TRBD1. CDR3 length equals 13 residues. CDR1 and CDR2 (germline): SNHLY, FYNNEI. V dropped 10 bases and J dropped 6; count of bases not matched to a gene: 7.

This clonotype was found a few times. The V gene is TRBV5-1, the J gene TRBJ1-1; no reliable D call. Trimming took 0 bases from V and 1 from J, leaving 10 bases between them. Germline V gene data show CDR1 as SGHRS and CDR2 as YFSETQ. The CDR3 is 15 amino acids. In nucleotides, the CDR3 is TGCGCCAGCAGCTTGGTTTCGGGCCCGAACACTGAAGCTTTCTTT. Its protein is CASSLVSGPNTEAFF. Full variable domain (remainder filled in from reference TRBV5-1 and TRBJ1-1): KAGVTQTPRYLIKTRGQQVTLSCSPISGHRSVSWYQQTPGQGLQFLFEYFSETQRNKGNFPGRFSGRQFSNSRSEMNVSTLELGDSALYLCASSLVSGPNTEAFFGQGTRLTVV.

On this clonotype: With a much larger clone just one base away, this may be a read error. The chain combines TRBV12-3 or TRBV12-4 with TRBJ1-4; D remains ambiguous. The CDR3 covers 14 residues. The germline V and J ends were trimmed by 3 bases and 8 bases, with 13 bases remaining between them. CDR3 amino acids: CASSFHEAGEKLFF. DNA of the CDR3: TGTGCCAGCAGTTTCCATGAGGCTGGGGAAAAACTGTTTTTT.

The CDR3 coding sequence is TGTGCCTGGAGTCCCGGGGGGGCGACTGAAGCTTTCTTT. Encoded protein: CAWSPGGATEAFF. The V gene is TRBV30, the J gene TRBJ1-1, with D tentatively TRBD1 (6 bases). Germline assignment: CDR1 GTSNPN and CDR2 SVGIG (reference sequence). The ends were cut back, 2 bases at V and 5 bases at J, with 12 bases in the middle. The CDR3 sequence is 13 residues long.

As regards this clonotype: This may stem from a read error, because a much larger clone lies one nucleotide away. The CDR3 sequence is CASSLESGTYVYTF. The CDR3 nucleotides read TGTGCCAGCAGCTTAGAATCAGGGACTTATGTCTACACCTTC. The V call is TRBV7-2, the J call TRBJ1-2; possibly TRBD1 for D (5 bases). Germline values: CDR1 SGHTA, CDR2 FQGNSA. The CDR3 has 14 residues.

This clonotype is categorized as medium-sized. The CDR3 is CASRATFLNTEAFF. The CDR3 DNA sequence: TGTGCCAGCAGGGCGACATTTCTGAACACTGAAGCTTTCTTT. The J gene is TRBJ1-1, the V gene TRBV28; the D is unclear. Deletions cut 6 bases from V and 0 bases from J, with 11 bases between. The CDR3 runs to 14 residues. Germline V gene data show CDR1 as MDHEN and CDR2 as SYDVKM.

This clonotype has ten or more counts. CDR3 sequence: CASSYSAGYSGNTIYF. The CDR3 nucleotides are TGTGCCAGCAGTTACTCCGCAGGGTACTCTGGAAACACCATATATTTT. The V and J genes are TRBV6-6 and TRBJ1-3; possible D gene TRBD1, 5 bases. Germline CDR1 reads MNHNY; CDR2 reads SVGAGI (reference sequence). V shed 0 bases and J shed 0 bases, with 9 bases lying between them. The CDR3 length is 16 residues.

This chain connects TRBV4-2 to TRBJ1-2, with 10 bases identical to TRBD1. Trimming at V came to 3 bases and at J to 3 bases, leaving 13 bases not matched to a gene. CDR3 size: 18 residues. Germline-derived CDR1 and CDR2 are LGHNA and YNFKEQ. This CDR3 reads CASSHNPGEGTGDYGYTF. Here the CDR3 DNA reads TGTGCCAGCAGCCACAACCCCGGTGAGGGGACAGGGGACTATGGCTACACCTTC.

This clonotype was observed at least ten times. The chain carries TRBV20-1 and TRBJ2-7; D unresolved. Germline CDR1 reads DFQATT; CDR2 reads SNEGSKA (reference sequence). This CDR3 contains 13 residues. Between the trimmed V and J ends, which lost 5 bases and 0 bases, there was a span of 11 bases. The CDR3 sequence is CSAPDPSSYEQYF. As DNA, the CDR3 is TGCAGTGCTCCGGACCCTTCCTCCTACGAGCAGTACTTC.

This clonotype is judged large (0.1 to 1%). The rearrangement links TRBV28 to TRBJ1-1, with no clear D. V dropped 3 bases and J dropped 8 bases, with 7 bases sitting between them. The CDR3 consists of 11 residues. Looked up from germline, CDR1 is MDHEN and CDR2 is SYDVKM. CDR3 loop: CASSFLLEAFF. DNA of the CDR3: TGTGCCAGCAGTTTTCTACTAGAAGCTTTCTTT.

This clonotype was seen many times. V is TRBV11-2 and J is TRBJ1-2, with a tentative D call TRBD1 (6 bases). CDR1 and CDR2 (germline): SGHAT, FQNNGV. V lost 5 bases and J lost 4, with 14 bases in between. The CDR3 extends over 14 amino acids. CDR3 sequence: CASSPGAGSYGYTF. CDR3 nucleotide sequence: TGTGCCAGCAGCCCGGGGGCAGGGTCCTATGGCTACACCTTC.

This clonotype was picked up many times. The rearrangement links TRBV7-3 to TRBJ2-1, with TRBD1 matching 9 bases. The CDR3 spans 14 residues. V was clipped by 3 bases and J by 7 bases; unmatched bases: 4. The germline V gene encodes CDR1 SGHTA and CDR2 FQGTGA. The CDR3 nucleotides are TGTGCCAGCAGCTTCGGGACAGGGTCAAATGAGCAGTTCTTC. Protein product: CASSFGTGSNEQFF.

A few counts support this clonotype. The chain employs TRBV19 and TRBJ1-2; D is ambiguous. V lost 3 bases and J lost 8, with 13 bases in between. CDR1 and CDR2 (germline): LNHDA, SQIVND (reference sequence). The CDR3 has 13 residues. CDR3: CASSIGQLGGYTF. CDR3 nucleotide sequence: TGTGCCAGTAGTATTGGGCAGCTTGGAGGCTACACCTTC.

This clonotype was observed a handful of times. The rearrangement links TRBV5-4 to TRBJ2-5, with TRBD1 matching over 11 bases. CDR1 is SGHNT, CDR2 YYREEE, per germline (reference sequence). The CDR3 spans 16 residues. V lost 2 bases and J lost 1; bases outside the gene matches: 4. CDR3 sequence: CASSFPGQGVQETQYF. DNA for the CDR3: TGTGCCAGCAGCTTTCCGGGACAGGGGGTCCAAGAGACCCAGTACTTC.

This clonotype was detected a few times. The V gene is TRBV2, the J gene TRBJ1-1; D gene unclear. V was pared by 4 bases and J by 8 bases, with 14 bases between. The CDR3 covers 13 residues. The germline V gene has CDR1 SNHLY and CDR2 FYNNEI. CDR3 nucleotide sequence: TGTGCCAGCAGTGGGTTCCAGGCCGGAGAAGCTTTCTTT. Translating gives CASSGFQAGEAFF.

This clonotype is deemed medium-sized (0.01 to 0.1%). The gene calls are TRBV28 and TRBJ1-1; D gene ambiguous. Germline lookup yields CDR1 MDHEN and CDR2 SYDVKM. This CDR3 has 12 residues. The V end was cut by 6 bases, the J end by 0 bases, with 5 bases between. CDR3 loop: CASRLMNTEAFF. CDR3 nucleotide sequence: TGTGCCAGCAGGTTGATGAACACTGAAGCTTTCTTT.

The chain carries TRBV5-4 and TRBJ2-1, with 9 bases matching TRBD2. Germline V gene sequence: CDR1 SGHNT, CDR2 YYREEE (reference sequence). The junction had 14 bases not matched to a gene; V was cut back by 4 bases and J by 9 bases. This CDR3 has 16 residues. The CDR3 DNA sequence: TGTGCCAGCAGCCCGGCGGGCGGGGGGGCCCTTGGTGAGCAGTTCTTC. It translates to CASSPAGGGALGEQFF. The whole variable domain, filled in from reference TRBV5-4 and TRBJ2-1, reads ETGVTQSPTHLIKTRGQQVTLRCSSQSGHNTVSWYQQALGQGPQFIFQYYREEENGRGNFPPRFSGLQFPNYSSELNVNALELDDSALYLCASSPAGGGALGEQFFGPGTRLTVL.

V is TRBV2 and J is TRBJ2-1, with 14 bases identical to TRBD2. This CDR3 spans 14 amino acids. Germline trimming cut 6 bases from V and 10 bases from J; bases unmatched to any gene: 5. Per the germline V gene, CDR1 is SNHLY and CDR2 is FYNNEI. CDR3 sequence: CASRGTSGGVEQFF. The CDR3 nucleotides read TGTGCCAGCAGGGGGACTAGCGGGGGCGTAGAGCAGTTCTTC.